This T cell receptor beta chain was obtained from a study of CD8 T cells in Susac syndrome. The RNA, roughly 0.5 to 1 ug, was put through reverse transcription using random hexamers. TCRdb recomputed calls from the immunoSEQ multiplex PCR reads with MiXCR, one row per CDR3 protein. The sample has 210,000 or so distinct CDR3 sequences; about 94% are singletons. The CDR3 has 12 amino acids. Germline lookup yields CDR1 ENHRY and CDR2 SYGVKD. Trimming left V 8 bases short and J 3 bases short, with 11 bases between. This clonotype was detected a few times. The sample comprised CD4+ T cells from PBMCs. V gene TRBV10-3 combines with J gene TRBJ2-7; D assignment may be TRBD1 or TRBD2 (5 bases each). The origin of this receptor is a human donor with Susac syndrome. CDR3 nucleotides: TGTGCCATCTCCGGGACGGACTACGAGCAGTACTTC. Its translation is CAISGTDYEQYF.